The rows below give T cell receptor beta chains drawn from one sample of a study of vaccination and CD4 T cells after COVID-19. TCRdb called the PCR reads again in MiXCR, with one record for every CDR3 protein. This table has around 20,000 distinct CDR3 sequences, about 44% appearing once. Antigen specificity for these receptors is unknown. The source material was CD4+ T cells from blood, cultured in vitro, sampled after SARS-CoV-2 vaccination. The receptors here all came from a human donor who had recovered from COVID-19. The CDR3 runs from the conserved cysteine through the conserved F or W. A D gene is named only where the DNA matches it firmly. Some rows have no size entry. The others give once, few or many, or a class for an expanded clone.

>TRBJ2-7|few|-|TRBV6-1
TGTGCCAGCAGTACGGCGACTAGAGGGGCTTTCGAGCAGTACTTC
CASSTATRGAFEQYF
>TRBJ2-7|-|TRBD2|TRBV5-1
TGCGCCAGCAGCCGCGGGCTCCTAGCGGGAGTTCACGAGCAGTACTTC
CASSRGLLAGVHEQYF
>TRBJ2-1|-|TRBD2|TRBV7-6
TGTGCCAGCAGCCCAGGACTAGCGGGAGGCAATGAGCAGTTCTTC
CASSPGLAGGNEQFF
>TRBJ1-1|-|TRBD1|TRBV30
TGTGCCTGGAGGAAGCAGGGGGAAGGTTCTGAAGCTTTCTTT
CAWRKQGEGSEAFF
>TRBJ1-1|few|-|TRBV7-2
TGTGCCAGCAGCTTTGGTGGGGGAACAGCTTTCTTT
CASSFGGGTAFF
>TRBJ2-2|few|TRBD2|TRBV19
TGTGCCAGTAGTATTAGGGGACTAGCGGCGAACACCGGGGAGCTGTTTTTT
CASSIRGLAANTGELFF
>TRBJ1-1|-|-|TRBV29-1
TGCAGCGTTGAAAGGGGCGCGGGGTACACTGAAGCTTTCTTT
CSVERGAGYTEAFF
>TRBJ1-2|-|TRBD1|TRBV7-9
TGTGCCAGCAGCCCAGGACAGGGGTACGGCTACACCTTC
CASSPGQGYGYTF
>TRBJ2-5|few|TRBD2|TRBV7-2
TGTGCCAGCAGCTTAGGCGGGGGGGCACGAGAGACCCAGTACTTC
CASSLGGGARETQYF
>TRBJ2-1|-|-|TRBV6-2/TRBV6-3
TGTGCCAGCATCCGATCTGGGGGGAATGAGCAGTTCTTC
CASIRSGGNEQFF
>TRBJ1-4|few|-|TRBV20-1
TGCAGTGCTAGTCCCAGGGTGGTTGAAAAACTGTTTTTT
CSASPRVVEKLFF
>TRBJ2-7|-|TRBD1|TRBV7-9
TGTGCCAGCAGCCCCGGAGGGGCGGGACAGGGGGCGTCCGAGCAGTACTTC
CASSPGGAGQGASEQYF
>TRBJ1-6|once|-|TRBV30
TGTGCCTGGAGTGTCGTGACAGGACATAATTCACCCCTCCACTTT
CAWSVVTGHNSPLHF
>TRBJ2-7|few|-|TRBV27
TGTGCCAGTACCCCGTCAGGCGGGGCCTCCTACGAGCAGTACTTC
CASTPSGGASYEQYF
>TRBJ2-3|-|-|TRBV7-9
TGTGCCAGCAGCTTAGCAACTCTGGGGACAGATACGCAGTATTTT
CASSLATLGTDTQYF
>TRBJ1-5|-|-|TRBV7-8
TGCGCCAGCAGCGCTCAGCAGGGACGGGGCAATCAGCCCCAGCATTTT
CASSAQQGRGNQPQHF
>TRBJ1-6|medium-sized|-|TRBV20-1
TGCAGTGCTAGCGACCATTATAATTCACCCCTCCACTTT
CSASDHYNSPLHF
>TRBJ2-3|-|-|TRBV7-3
TGTGCCAGCAGCTTTGGACCGAGCACAGATACGCAGTATTTT
CASSFGPSTDTQYF
>TRBJ1-6|few|TRBD1|TRBV19
TGTGCCAGTAGTCCCCGGACAGGGGTGCGGAATTCACCCCTCCACTTT
CASSPRTGVRNSPLHF
>TRBJ1-2|-|-|TRBV14
TGTGCCAGCAGCCAAAGAGGGGGATATGGCTACACCTTC
CASSQRGGYGYTF
>TRBJ1-2|-|-|TRBV10-3
TGTGCCATCAGTGGGGACGAAGGACAGCTCTATGGCTACACCTTC
CAISGDEGQLYGYTF
>TRBJ1-5|-|-|TRBV20-1
TGCAGTGCTAGAGTACACGTTGACATCTGGGGCAATCAGCCCCAGCATTTT
CSARVHVDIWGNQPQHF
>TRBJ1-3|-|-|TRBV10-1
TGCGCCAGCAGTGGGACAGCTGGAAACACCATATATTTT
CASSGTAGNTIYF
>TRBJ1-6|few|-|TRBV27
TGTGCCAGCAGTCCGGCGATAGGAAATTCACCCCTCCACTTT
CASSPAIGNSPLHF
>TRBJ2-2|-|TRBD1|TRBV24-1
TGTGCCACCGGGACAGGGATCTCCGGGGAGCTGTTTTTT
CATGTGISGELFF
>TRBJ1-2|few|-|TRBV6-5
TGTGCCAGCAGTTACGGCGGCAGGGGCCTAACAATCGGGGAGGGCTACACCTTC
CASSYGGRGLTIGEGYTF
>TRBJ2-3|-|-|TRBV11-3
TGTGCCAGCAGCGCATCCACAGATACGCAGTATTTT
CASSASTDTQYF
>TRBJ2-1|-|-|TRBV6-1
TGTGCCAGCAAGGACAGATTAACTTACAATGAGCAGTTCTTC
CASKDRLTYNEQFF
>TRBJ2-7|few|-|TRBV5-1
TGCGCCAGCAGCCCGGACACGTACGAGCAGTACTTC
CASSPDTYEQYF